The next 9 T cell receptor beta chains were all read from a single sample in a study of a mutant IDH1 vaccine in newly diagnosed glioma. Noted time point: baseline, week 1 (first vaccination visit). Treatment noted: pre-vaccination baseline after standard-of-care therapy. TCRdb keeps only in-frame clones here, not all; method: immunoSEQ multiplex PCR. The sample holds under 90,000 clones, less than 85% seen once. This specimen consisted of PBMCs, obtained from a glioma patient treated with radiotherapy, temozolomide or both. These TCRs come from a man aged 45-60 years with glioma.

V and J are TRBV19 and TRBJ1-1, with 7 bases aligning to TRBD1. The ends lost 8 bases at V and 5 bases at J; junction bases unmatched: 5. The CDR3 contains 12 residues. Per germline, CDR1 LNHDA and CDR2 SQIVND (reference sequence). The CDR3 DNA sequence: TGTGCCAGTCGCCGACAGGGAACTGAAGCTTTCTTT. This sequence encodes CASRRQGTEAFF.

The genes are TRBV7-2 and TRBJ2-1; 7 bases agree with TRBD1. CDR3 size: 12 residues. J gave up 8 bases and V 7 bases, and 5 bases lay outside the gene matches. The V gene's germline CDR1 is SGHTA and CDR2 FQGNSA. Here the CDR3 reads CASTDRVHEQFF. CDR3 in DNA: TGTGCCAGCACTGACAGGGTTCATGAGCAGTTCTTC.

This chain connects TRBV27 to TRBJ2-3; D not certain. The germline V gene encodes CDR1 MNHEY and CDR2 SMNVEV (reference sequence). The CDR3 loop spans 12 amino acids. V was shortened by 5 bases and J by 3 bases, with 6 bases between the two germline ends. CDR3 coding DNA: TGTGCCAGCAGTACCTTAACAGATACGCAGTATTTT. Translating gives CASSTLTDTQYF.

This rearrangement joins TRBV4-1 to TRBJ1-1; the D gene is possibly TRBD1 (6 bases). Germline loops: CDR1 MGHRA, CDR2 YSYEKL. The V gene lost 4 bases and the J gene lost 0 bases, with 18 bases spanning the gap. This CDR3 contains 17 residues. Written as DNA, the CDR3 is TGCGCCAGCAGCCCTCACGGAGGGGGGGACATGAACACTGAAGCTTTCTTT. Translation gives CASSPHGGGDMNTEAFF.

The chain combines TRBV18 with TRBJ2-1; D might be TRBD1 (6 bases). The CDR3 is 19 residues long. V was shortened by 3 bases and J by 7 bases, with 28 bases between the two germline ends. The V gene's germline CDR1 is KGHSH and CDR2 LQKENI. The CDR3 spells CASSPATTGPLTTWNEQFF. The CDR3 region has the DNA TGTGCCAGCTCACCGGCAACGACAGGACCCCTCACTACGTGGAATGAGCAGTTCTTC.

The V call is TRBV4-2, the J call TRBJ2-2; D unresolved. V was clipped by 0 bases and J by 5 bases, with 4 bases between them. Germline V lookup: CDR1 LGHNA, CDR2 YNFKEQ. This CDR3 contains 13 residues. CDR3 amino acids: CASSQDRTGELFF. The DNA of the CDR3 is TGTGCCAGCAGCCAAGACAGAACCGGGGAGCTGTTTTTT.

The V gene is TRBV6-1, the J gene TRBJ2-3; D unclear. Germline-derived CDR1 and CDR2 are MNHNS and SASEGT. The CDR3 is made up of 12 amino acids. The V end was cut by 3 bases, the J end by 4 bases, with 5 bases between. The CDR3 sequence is CASSELADTQYF. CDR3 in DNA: TGTGCCAGCAGTGAGCTTGCAGATACGCAGTATTTT.

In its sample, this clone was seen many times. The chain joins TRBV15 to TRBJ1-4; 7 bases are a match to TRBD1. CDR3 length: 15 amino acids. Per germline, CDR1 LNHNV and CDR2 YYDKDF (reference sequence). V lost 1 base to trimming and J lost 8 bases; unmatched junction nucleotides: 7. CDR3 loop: CATSRGGQSGEKLFF. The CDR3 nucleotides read TGTGCCACCAGCAGAGGGGGACAGAGTGGCGAAAAACTGTTTTTT.

The CDR3 is CASSIARSQTEAFF. The DNA for the CDR3 is TGTGCCAGTAGTATAGCCAGATCCCAAACTGAAGCTTTCTTT. The chain is built from TRBV19 and TRBJ1-1; D is undetermined. Trimming stripped 1 base from V and 5 bases from J, with 11 bases between. Germline V lookup: CDR1 LNHDA, CDR2 SQIVND (reference sequence). CDR3 length: 14 amino acids.